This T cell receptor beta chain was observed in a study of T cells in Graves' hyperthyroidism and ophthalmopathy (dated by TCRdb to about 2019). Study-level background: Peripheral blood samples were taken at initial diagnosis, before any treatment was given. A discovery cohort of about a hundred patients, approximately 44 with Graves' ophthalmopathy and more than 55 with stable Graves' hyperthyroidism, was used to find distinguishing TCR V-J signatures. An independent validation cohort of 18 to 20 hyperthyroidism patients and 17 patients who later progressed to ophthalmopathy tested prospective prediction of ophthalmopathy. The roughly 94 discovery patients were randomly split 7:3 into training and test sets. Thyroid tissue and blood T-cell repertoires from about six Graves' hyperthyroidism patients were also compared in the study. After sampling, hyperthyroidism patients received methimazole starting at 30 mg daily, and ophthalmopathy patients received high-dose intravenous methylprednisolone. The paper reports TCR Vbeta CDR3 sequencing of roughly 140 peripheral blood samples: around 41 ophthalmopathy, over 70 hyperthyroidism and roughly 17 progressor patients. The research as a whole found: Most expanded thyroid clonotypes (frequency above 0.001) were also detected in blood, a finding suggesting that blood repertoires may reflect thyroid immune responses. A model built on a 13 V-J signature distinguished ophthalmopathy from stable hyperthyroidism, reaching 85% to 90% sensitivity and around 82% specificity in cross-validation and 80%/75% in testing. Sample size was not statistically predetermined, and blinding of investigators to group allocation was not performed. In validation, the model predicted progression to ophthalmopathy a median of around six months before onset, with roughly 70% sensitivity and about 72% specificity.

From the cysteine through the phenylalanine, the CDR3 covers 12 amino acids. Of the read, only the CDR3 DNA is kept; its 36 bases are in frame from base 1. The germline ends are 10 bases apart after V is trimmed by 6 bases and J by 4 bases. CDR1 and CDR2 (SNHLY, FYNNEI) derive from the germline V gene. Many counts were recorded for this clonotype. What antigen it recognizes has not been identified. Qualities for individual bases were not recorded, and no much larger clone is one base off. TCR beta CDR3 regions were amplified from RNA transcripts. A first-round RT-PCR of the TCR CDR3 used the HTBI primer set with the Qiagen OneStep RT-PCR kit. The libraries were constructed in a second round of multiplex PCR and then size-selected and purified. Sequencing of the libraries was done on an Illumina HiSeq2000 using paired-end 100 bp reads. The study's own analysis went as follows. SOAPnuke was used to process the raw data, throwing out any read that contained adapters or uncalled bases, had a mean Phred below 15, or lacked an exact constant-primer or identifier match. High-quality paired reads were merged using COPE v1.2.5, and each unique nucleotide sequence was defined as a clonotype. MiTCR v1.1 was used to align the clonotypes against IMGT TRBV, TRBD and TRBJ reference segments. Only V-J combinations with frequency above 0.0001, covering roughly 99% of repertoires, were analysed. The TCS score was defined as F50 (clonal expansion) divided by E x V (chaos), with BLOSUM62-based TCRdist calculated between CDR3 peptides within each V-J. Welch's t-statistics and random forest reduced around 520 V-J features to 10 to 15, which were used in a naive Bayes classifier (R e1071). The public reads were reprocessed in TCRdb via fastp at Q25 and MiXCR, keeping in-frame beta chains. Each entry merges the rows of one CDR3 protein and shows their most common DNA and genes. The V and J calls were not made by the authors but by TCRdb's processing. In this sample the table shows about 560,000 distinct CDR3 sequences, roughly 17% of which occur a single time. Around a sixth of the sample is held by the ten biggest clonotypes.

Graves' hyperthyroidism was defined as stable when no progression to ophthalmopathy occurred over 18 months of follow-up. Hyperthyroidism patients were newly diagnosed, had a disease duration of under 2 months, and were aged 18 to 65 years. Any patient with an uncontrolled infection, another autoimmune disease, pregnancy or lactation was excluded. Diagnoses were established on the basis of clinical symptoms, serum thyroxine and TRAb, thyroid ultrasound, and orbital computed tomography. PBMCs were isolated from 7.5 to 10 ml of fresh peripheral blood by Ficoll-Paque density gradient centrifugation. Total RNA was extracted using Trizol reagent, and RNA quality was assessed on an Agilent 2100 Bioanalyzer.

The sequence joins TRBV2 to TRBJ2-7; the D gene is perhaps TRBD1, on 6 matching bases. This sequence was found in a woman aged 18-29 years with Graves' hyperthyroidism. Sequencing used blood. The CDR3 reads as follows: CASRVRGYEQYF. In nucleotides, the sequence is TGTGCCAGCAGAGTCAGGGGTTACGAGCAGTACTTC.